A selection of T cell receptor beta chains follows, all from one sample in a study of blood T cell repertoires in COVID-19. Sequencing was performed with immunoSEQ multiplex PCR; in TCRdb, only in-frame clones are kept and a portion is missing. The data contain 53,000 or so clones, roughly 85% of them singletons. Sequencing was performed on peripheral blood. The origin of the receptors is a man aged 60 to 69 with acute or convalescent COVID-19. The CDR3 runs from the conserved cysteine through the conserved F or W. A D gene is named only where the DNA matches it firmly. Clone sizes are given selectively: once, few, many, or a class where the clone is expanded.

j_gene	d_gene	v_gene	abundance	CDR3aa	CDR3nt
TRBJ1-1	-	TRBV18	-	CASSLYGGNTEAFF	TGTGCCAGCTCCTTATACGGGGGGAACACTGAAGCTTTCTTT
TRBJ2-7	TRBD1	TRBV9	-	CASSARQGAYEQYF	TGTGCCAGCAGCGCGCGACAGGGGGCCTACGAGCAGTACTTC
TRBJ1-1	TRBD1	TRBV15	-	CATSRGGTGNTEAFF	TGTGCCACCAGCAGAGGTGGGACAGGGAACACTGAAGCTTTCTTT
TRBJ1-4	TRBD1	TRBV18	-	CASSPRQGAYEKLFF	TGTGCCAGCTCACCACGACAGGGGGCATATGAAAAACTGTTTTTT
TRBJ2-3	TRBD2	TRBV11-2	-	CASSRLAGADTQYF	TGTGCCAGCAGCCGACTAGCGGGAGCAGATACGCAGTATTTT
TRBJ2-7	TRBD2	TRBV28	-	CASSAPRSGRYEQYF	TGTGCCAGCAGCGCCCCGAGGAGCGGGAGGTACGAGCAGTACTTC
TRBJ1-2	TRBD1	TRBV5-4	-	CASSVQGGYGYTF	TGTGCCAGCAGCGTTCAGGGGGGCTATGGCTACACCTTC
TRBJ2-1	-	TRBV6-1	-	CASSERPLEGEQFF	TGTGCCAGCAGTGAACGCCCCTTGGAGGGTGAGCAGTTCTTC
TRBJ2-5	TRBD1	TRBV5-1	few	CASRETGEETQYF	TGCGCCAGCAGGGAGACAGGGGAGGAGACCCAGTACTTC
TRBJ1-6	TRBD1	TRBV19	many	CASSTQGATLHF	TGTGCCAGTAGTACGCAGGGGGCCACCCTCCACTTT
TRBJ2-7	TRBD2	TRBV27	-	CASSRADGGDEQYF	TGTGCCAGCTCCCGGGCCGACGGGGGGGACGAGCAGTACTTC
TRBJ1-1	-	TRBV7-2	-	CASSFGPQNTEAFF	TGTGCCAGCAGCTTCGGTCCCCAGAACACTGAAGCTTTCTTT
TRBJ1-2	-	TRBV7-9	-	CASSLEQLIGSYGYTF	TGTGCCAGCAGCTTAGAACAGCTTATCGGTAGCTATGGCTACACCTTC
TRBJ2-1	TRBD2	TRBV6-2/TRBV6-3	-	CASTPMAGEWFF	TGTGCCAGCACCCCGATGGCGGGAGAATGGTTCTTC
TRBJ2-5	-	TRBV18	-	CASSPRSGGSRETQYF	TGTGCCAGCTCACCTCGGTCTGGAGGGAGTAGGGAGACCCAGTACTTC
TRBJ1-5	-	TRBV14	-	CASRKGGLSNQPQHF	TGTGCCAGCAGGAAGGGAGGATTGAGCAATCAGCCCCAGCATTTT
TRBJ2-3	TRBD1	TRBV7-9	-	CASSLPGQGAIGTDTQYF	TGTGCCAGCAGCTTACCCGGACAGGGGGCGATTGGCACAGATACGCAGTATTTT
TRBJ2-1	TRBD2	TRBV30	few	CAWSVSGRPYNEQFF	TGTGCCTGGAGTGTCAGCGGGAGGCCCTACAATGAGCAGTTCTTC
TRBJ2-7	TRBD2	TRBV6-6	-	CASSRYMAGTSGAYEQYF	TGTGCCAGCAGCCGATATATGGCCGGGACTAGCGGGGCCTACGAGCAGTACTTC
TRBJ1-1	-	TRBV5-1	-	CASSLSRVGFDTEAFF	TGCGCCAGCAGCTTGTCCAGGGTTGGGTTTGACACTGAAGCTTTCTTT
TRBJ2-1	TRBD1	TRBV13	few	CASRDRATEQFF	TGTGCCAGCAGAGACAGGGCGACTGAGCAGTTCTTC
TRBJ2-2	-	TRBV18	-	CASLPTGHHTGELFF	TGTGCCAGCTTACCCACGGGACACCACACCGGGGAGCTGTTTTTT
TRBJ2-7	-	TRBV28	-	CASSEGEGFEQYF	TGTGCCAGCAGTGAGGGGGAAGGTTTCGAGCAGTACTTC
TRBJ1-1	TRBD1	TRBV7-2	-	CASSFWGNRGPGNEAFF	TGTGCCAGCAGCTTTTGGGGGAACAGGGGTCCTGGAAATGAAGCTTTCTTT
TRBJ1-1	TRBD1	TRBV28	few	CASTRQGQNTEAFF	TGTGCCAGCACCCGACAGGGGCAGAACACTGAAGCTTTCTTT
TRBJ2-7	-	TRBV4-2	-	CASSQARGPYEQYF	TGTGCCAGCAGCCAGGCGCGGGGGCCCTACGAGCAGTACTTC
TRBJ2-7	-	TRBV9	-	CASSTQVGSGYEQYF	TGTGCCAGCAGCACACAAGTAGGTAGCGGTTACGAGCAGTACTTC
TRBJ2-7	-	TRBV9	-	CASSVGGSYEQYF	TGTGCCAGCAGCGTGGGGGGTTCGTACGAGCAGTACTTC
TRBJ2-1	-	TRBV6-5	few	CASRKQGYNEQFF	TGTGCCAGCAGGAAACAGGGTTACAATGAGCAGTTCTTC
TRBJ1-1	-	TRBV10-2	-	CASSESISTRAEAFF	TGCGCCAGCAGTGAGTCGATATCGACGAGGGCTGAAGCTTTCTTT
TRBJ2-7	TRBD1	TRBV28	few	CASSRDRGSAQYF	TGTGCCAGCAGCAGGGACAGGGGGAGTGCGCAGTACTTC
TRBJ2-7	TRBD1	TRBV19	-	CASSAAGTAIYEQYF	TGTGCCAGTAGTGCAGCCGGGACAGCTATCTACGAGCAGTACTTC
TRBJ2-3	TRBD2	TRBV19	-	CASSMTGTSADTQYF	TGTGCCAGTAGTATGACCGGGACTAGCGCCGATACGCAGTATTTT
TRBJ2-2	TRBD2	TRBV7-9	-	CASSLSGLAINTGELFF	TGTGCCAGCAGCTTGTCGGGACTAGCGATAAACACCGGGGAGCTGTTTTTT
TRBJ2-5	-	TRBV7-3	few	CASSRTLRETQYF	TGTGCCAGCAGCAGAACCCTCAGGGAGACCCAGTACTTC
TRBJ1-4	-	TRBV5-1	-	CASSLDGSTGEKLFF	TGCGCCAGCAGCTTGGACGGGTCCACAGGGGAAAAACTGTTTTTT
TRBJ1-4	TRBD1	TRBV7-2	-	CASSLAAGGLDGKLFF	TGTGCCAGCAGCTTAGCGGCAGGGGGGTTAGATGGAAAACTGTTTTTT